The following is a T cell receptor (beta chain) sequence with its context. No antigen is known for it. These data are taken from a study of cytomegalovirus exposure and HLA in healthy donors. Findings and limits, study-wide: Most CMV-associated TCR beta chains were later found to appear HLA-restricted. In vitro, three CMV-associated chains proved specific for CMV antigens. Accounts indicate the classifier identified cytomegalovirus status with strong specificity and sensitivity.

Healthy bone marrow donors made up the donor group. Primers included in the PCR were 60 Vbeta and 13 Jbeta primers. Profiled with immunoSEQ multiplex PCR; TCRdb holds only in-frame clones, not every one. The sample records about 190,000 clones, over 70% being singletons. Trimming at V came to 6 bases and at J to 7 bases, leaving 11 bases not matched to a gene. The CDR3 is 15 residues long. Germline loops: CDR1 MNHNY, CDR2 SVGAGI (reference sequence). This receptor was taken from a woman aged 25 to 45 in good health and CMV-seropositive. The sample comprised PBMCs. This chain links TRBV6-6 with TRBJ2-7; 11 nucleotides match TRBD2. The CDR3 loop is CASSRPTSGNEEQYF. The CDR3 DNA is TGTGCCAGCAGCCGTCCGACTAGCGGGAATGAAGAGCAGTACTTC.